This TCR beta chain was captured in a study of shared clonotypes between healthy human individuals. General study findings and limits: Estimated richness was generally greater in naive than memory subsets.

Concerning this clone: Its antigen remains unknown.

J lost 3 bases, V lost 3 bases, and 2 bases had no gene match. CDR3 size: 14 residues. Germline lookup yields CDR1 MDHEN and CDR2 SYDVKM. Approximately 200 ng DNA, about 28,000 T cell genomes, went into each sorted-subset replicate PCR. TCRdb keeps only in-frame clones here, not all; method: immunoSEQ multiplex PCR. The repertoire holds around 95,000 clones, with about 68% as singletons. Sequencing input: memory CD8+ T cells sorted from blood. Subset of the sample: CD45RO+ cells pooled with CCR7-negative TemRA cells. This sequence was found in a man aged 25 to 40 in good health. The chain employs TRBV28 and TRBJ2-7; 10 bases fit TRBD2. The CDR3 loop is CASSFGLAVYEQYF. CDR3 bases: TGTGCCAGCAGTTTTGGACTAGCGGTCTACGAGCAGTACTTC.